The next 25 T cell receptor beta chains were all read from a single sample in a study of shared clonotypes between healthy human individuals. Naive-designated CD8 cells lacked CD45RO, were positively enriched for CCR7, and omitted terminally differentiated effector memory CD45RA+ cells. TCRdb keeps only in-frame clones here, not all; method: immunoSEQ multiplex PCR. The repertoire includes about 2,100,000 clones, approximately 94% of them detected once, and under 2% sits in the top ten. The sequencing input was naive CD8+ T cells from PBMCs. Receptors were obtained from a man aged 18 to 29 in good health. Some clones in this sample may be carry-over from other donors' samples.

J is TRBJ2-7 and V is TRBV6-5; D remains ambiguous. The V and J ends lost 0 bases and 0 bases respectively, with 12 bases between them. The CDR3 is 16 residues long. Germline loops: CDR1 MNHEY, CDR2 SVGAGI. CDR3 DNA: TGTGCCAGCAGTTACTCGGTAGGGCTCCCCTCCTACGAGCAGTACTTC. Translating it yields CASSYSVGLPSYEQYF.

V usage is TRBV7-9 and J usage is TRBJ2-3, with TRBD2 as a possible D gene (6 bases). CDR3 length: 13 residues. Germline V gives CDR1 SEHNR, CDR2 FQNEAQ (reference sequence). Trimming left V 3 bases short and J 4 bases short, with 8 bases between. CDR3 protein: CASSFSGADTQYF. CDR3 nucleotide sequence: TGTGCCAGCAGCTTCTCGGGAGCAGATACGCAGTATTTT.

This chain uses TRBV9 with TRBJ2-1; D is unresolved. V was clipped by 5 bases and J by 0 bases, with 15 bases between them. Germline CDR1 SGDLS, CDR2 YYNGEE. CDR3 size: 16 residues. The CDR3 region is CASRDGPNSSYNEQFF. The CDR3 nucleotides are TGTGCCAGCAGGGACGGGCCCAATAGCTCCTACAATGAGCAGTTCTTC.

The rearrangement links TRBV4-1 to TRBJ2-7, with D perhaps matching TRBD1 (5 bases). This CDR3 contains 14 residues. V lost 1 base, J lost 6 bases, and 13 bases lay in between. Germline-derived CDR1 and CDR2 are MGHRA and YSYEKL. The CDR3: CASSQVTVLSEQYF. CDR3 DNA sequence: TGCGCCAGCAGCCAAGTGACAGTATTAAGCGAGCAGTACTTC.

The V and J genes are TRBV10-3 and TRBJ2-2; the D gene is possibly TRBD2 (6 bases). V gave up 8 bases and J gave up 5 bases, with 24 bases separating them. The V gene's germline CDR1 is ENHRY and CDR2 SYGVKD. There are 17 residues in the CDR3. Here the CDR3 DNA reads TGTGCCATCGGTCTCTTAGGGAGGCAGGAGGGAACCGGGGAGCTGTTTTTT. It specifies CAIGLLGRQEGTGELFF.

This clone is a singleton in its sample. This chain connects TRBV9 to TRBJ2-7, with a weak D call TRBD2 (5 bases). V was trimmed by 3 bases and J by 0 bases, leaving 13 bases between them. Germline CDR1 and CDR2: SGDLS and YYNGEE. This CDR3 is built from 15 residues. The CDR3, as DNA: TGTGCCAGCAGCGCGGGGTGGGAACTCTCCTACGAGCAGTACTTC. It encodes CASSAGWELSYEQYF.

About this clone: Other DNA sequences of this sample code for an identical CDR3. This chain links TRBV29-1 with TRBJ1-1; D is possibly TRBD1 (5 bases). This CDR3 has 12 amino acids. Trimming removed 3 bases at V and 5 bases at J, with 10 bases between. Per the germline V gene, CDR1 is SQVTM and CDR2 is ANQGSEA. This CDR3 reads CSVDPGGTEAFF. Written as DNA, the CDR3 is TGCAGCGTTGACCCGGGGGGGACTGAAGCTTTCTTT.

This sequence joins TRBV10-2 and TRBJ2-7; D gene ambiguous. The CDR3 extends over 11 amino acids. V was cut by 6 bases and J by 4 bases, with 7 bases left in between. Germline CDR1 and CDR2: WSHSY and SAAADI. The CDR3 here is CASRGSYEQYF. The CDR3 DNA is TGCGCCAGCAGGGGGTCATACGAGCAGTACTTC.

The genes are TRBV9 and TRBJ2-5, with 12 bases matching TRBD1. Germline CDR1 reads SGDLS; CDR2 reads YYNGEE. The CDR3 consists of 15 residues. With V trimmed by 3 bases and J by 5 bases, 5 bases remained unmatched. Here the CDR3 reads CASSGRDRGLETQYF. As DNA, the CDR3 is TGTGCCAGCAGCGGTCGGGACAGGGGGCTTGAGACCCAGTACTTC.

The chain couples TRBV18 to TRBJ2-1; D not certain. Trimming shortened V by 4 bases and J by 6 bases, and 19 bases separated the two germline ends. The CDR3 runs 16 residues. Germline-derived CDR1 and CDR2 are KGHSH and LQKENI. CDR3 DNA: TGTGCCAGCTCACGGGGAACAGATCTTTATACCAATGAGCAGTTCTTC. It encodes CASSRGTDLYTNEQFF.

Comment on this clone: Other DNA sequences within the sample encode an identical CDR3. The chain employs TRBV27 and TRBJ2-1; possible D gene TRBD2, 5 bases. The V and J ends lost 1 base and 5 bases respectively, with 9 bases between them. This CDR3 is 14 amino acids long. CDR1 and CDR2 from the germline V gene are MNHEY and SMNVEV (reference sequence). The CDR3 DNA reads TGTGCCAGCAGTTTATTGGACTTGAACAATGAGCAGTTCTTC. Its protein is CASSLLDLNNEQFF.

The chain employs TRBV27 and TRBJ2-7; 8 bases are a match to TRBD1. The CDR3 has 16 amino acids. V was pared by 2 bases and J by 1 base, with 7 bases of the junction left unmatched. Germline CDR1 MNHEY, CDR2 SMNVEV (reference sequence). The CDR3 sequence: CASSLLLGTGSYEQYF. The CDR3 DNA reads TGTGCCAGCAGTTTACTCCTCGGGACAGGTTCCTACGAGCAGTACTTC.

The V call is TRBV7-6, the J call TRBJ2-5; TRBD2 matches at 10 bases. Per the germline V gene, CDR1 is SGHVS and CDR2 is FNYEAQ. J gave up 4 bases and V 1 base, and 6 bases lay outside the gene matches. There are 16 residues in the CDR3. DNA for the CDR3: TGTGCCAGCAGCTTAGAAGGGGCTAGCGGGAGAGAGACCCAGTACTTC. Its protein is CASSLEGASGRETQYF.

The V gene is TRBV15, the J gene TRBJ2-1; 8 bases are shared with TRBD2. The V segment lost 8 bases and the J segment 3 bases; nucleotides outside the gene matches: 3. The CDR3 spans 13 residues. CDR1 and CDR2 from the germline V gene are LNHNV and YYDKDF (reference sequence). In nucleotides, the CDR3 is TGTGCCACCCGGGAGGGCCGCTACAATGAGCAGTTCTTC. It is translated as CATREGRYNEQFF.

The chain combines TRBV11-2 with TRBJ2-1; D gene unclear. The V and J ends lost 1 base and 0 bases respectively, with 10 bases between them. The CDR3 spans 16 residues. The germline CDR1 and CDR2 sequences are SGHAT and FQNNGV. The CDR3 protein is CASSLVLRVSYNEQFF. In DNA, the CDR3 is TGTGCCAGCAGCTTAGTCCTGCGAGTCTCCTACAATGAGCAGTTCTTC.

As to this clone: The sample holds other DNA sequences that translate to the same CDR3. The CDR3 spells CASSPRTSGSYNEQFF. The CDR3 DNA follows: TGTGCCAGCAGCCCAAGGACTAGCGGGTCCTACAATGAGCAGTTCTTC. The chain links TRBV7-9 to TRBJ2-1, with TRBD2 matching over 11 bases. The CDR3 spans 16 residues. Germline V lookup: CDR1 SEHNR, CDR2 FQNEAQ (reference sequence). The junction had 4 bases not matched to a gene; V was cut back by 5 bases and J by 1 base.

Comment on this clone: In the same sample, other DNA sequences code for this CDR3. This chain joins TRBV11-2 and TRBJ2-2; D remains ambiguous. The CDR3 runs 11 residues. Per germline, CDR1 SGHAT and CDR2 FQNNGV. V dropped 4 bases and J dropped 8 bases, with 5 bases sitting between them. CDR3 residues: CASSSAGELFF. The DNA for the CDR3 is TGTGCCAGCAGCTCGGCGGGGGAGCTGTTTTTT.

This chain uses TRBV27 with TRBJ2-3, with D possibly TRBD2 on 5 matching bases. This CDR3 has 15 amino acids. CDR1 is MNHEY, CDR2 SMNVEV, per germline (reference sequence). V was shortened by 3 bases and J by 5 bases, with 15 bases between the two germline ends. CDR3 region: CASSLAGRTVDTQYF. For the CDR3, the DNA is TGTGCCAGCAGTTTGGCGGGTCGGACGGTAGATACGCAGTATTTT.

This clone has just one count. The chain uses TRBV2 and TRBJ2-1, with 9 bases that match TRBD1. The V gene end was trimmed by 6 bases and the J gene end by 3 bases; junction bases not matched to a gene: 9. CDR3 size: 16 residues. The V gene's germline CDR1 is SNHLY and CDR2 FYNNEI. The CDR3 nucleotides are TGTGCCAGCAGCTACCGGGACAGGGAGGGCTACAATGAGCAGTTCTTC. This translates into CASSYRDREGYNEQFF. Full variable domain (outside the CDR3, taken from reference TRBV2 and TRBJ2-1): EPEVTQTPSHQVTQMGQEVILRCVPISNHLYFYWYRQILGQKVEFLVSFYNNEISEKSEIFDDQFSVERPDGSNFTLKIRSTKLEDSAMYFCASSYRDREGYNEQFFGPGTRLTVL.

This clone occurred once. The gene calls are TRBV9 and TRBJ2-5; TRBD1 or TRBD2 may be the D gene (5 bases each). Trimming stripped 0 bases from V and 4 bases from J, with 16 bases between. This CDR3 comprises 16 residues. CDR1 is SGDLS, CDR2 YYNGEE, per germline. Here the CDR3 reads CASSVAPGVGVETQYF. CDR3 DNA: TGTGCCAGCAGCGTAGCTCCAGGAGTGGGGGTAGAGACCCAGTACTTC.

This clone was seen once. The V and J genes are TRBV10-2 and TRBJ2-7, with 9 bases that match TRBD1. Germline CDR1 reads WSHSY; CDR2 reads SAAADI. This CDR3 is 13 amino acids long. Trimming took 7 bases from V and 6 from J; bases not matched to a gene: 7. The CDR3 nucleotides are TGCGCCAGCATTCCGACAGGGGGTTCCGAGCAGTACTTC. It codes for CASIPTGGSEQYF.

The chain is built from TRBV5-8 and TRBJ1-1; 8 bases fit TRBD1. J was trimmed by 5 bases and V by 2 bases; bases with no gene match: 11. Germline CDR1 and CDR2: SGHTS and YDEGEE. There are 16 residues in the CDR3. The CDR3 is CASSFRDRKGGTEAFF. The CDR3 nucleotides read TGTGCCAGCAGCTTTAGGGACAGGAAAGGGGGGACTGAAGCTTTCTTT.

Notes on this clone: The same CDR3 can be traced to other DNA sequences in this sample. The chain recombines TRBV11-2 with TRBJ2-7; no clear D. The V gene lost 1 base and the J gene lost 4 bases, with 8 bases spanning the gap. CDR3 length: 13 residues. Per the germline V gene, CDR1 is SGHAT and CDR2 is FQNNGV. The CDR3 region has the DNA TGTGCCAGCAGCTTAGGTGTACTTTACGAGCAGTACTTC. Translation: CASSLGVLYEQYF.

V and J are TRBV28 and TRBJ1-2, with 7 bases that match TRBD1. Germline CDR1 reads MDHEN; CDR2 reads SYDVKM. With 2 bases clipped from V and 2 bases from J, the junction kept 5 bases outside the gene matches. This CDR3 spans 15 amino acids. DNA for the CDR3: TGTGCCAGCAGTTTAGATGGAGGGGGCAACTATGGCTACACCTTC. Its translation is CASSLDGGGNYGYTF.

V is TRBV7-9 and J is TRBJ2-1; possibly TRBD1 for D (6 bases). This CDR3 spans 15 amino acids. Trimming took off 4 bases at V and 10 bases at J, with 20 bases between the two ends. Germline CDR1 SEHNR, CDR2 FQNEAQ (reference sequence). The chain's CDR3 is CASSSPTHEQGEQFF. The CDR3 DNA sequence: TGTGCCAGCAGCTCACCTACACACGAGCAGGGGGAGCAGTTCTTC.